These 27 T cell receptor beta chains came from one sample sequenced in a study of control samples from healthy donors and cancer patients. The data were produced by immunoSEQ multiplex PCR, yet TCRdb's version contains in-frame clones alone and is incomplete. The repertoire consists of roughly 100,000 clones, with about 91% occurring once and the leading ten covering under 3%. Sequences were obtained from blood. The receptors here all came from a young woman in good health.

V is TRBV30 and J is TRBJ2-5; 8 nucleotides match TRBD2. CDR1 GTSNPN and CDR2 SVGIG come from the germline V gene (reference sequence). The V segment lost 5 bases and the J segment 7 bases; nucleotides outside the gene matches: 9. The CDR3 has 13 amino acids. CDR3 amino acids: CAWAPGGAGTQYF. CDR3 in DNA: TGTGCCTGGGCCCCCGGGGGGGCTGGGACCCAGTACTTC.

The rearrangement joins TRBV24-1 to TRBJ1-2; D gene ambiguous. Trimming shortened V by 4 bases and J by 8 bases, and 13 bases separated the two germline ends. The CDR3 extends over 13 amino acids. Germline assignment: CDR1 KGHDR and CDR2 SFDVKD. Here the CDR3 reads CATSDLATGGYTF. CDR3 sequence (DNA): TGTGCCACCAGTGACCTCGCAACGGGGGGCTACACCTTC.

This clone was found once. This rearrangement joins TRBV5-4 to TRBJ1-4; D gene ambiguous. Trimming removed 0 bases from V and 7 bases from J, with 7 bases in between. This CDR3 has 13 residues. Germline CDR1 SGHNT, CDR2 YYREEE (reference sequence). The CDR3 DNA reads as TGTGCCAGCAGCTTGGAAGAGGGTGAAAAACTGTTTTTT. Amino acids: CASSLEEGEKLFF.

The CDR3 sequence is CAWISSRREEPSYNEQFF. DNA of the CDR3: TGTGCCTGGATTTCCTCCCGGAGGGAGGAACCTTCCTACAATGAGCAGTTCTTC. The chain combines TRBV30 with TRBJ2-1; D possibly corresponds to TRBD2 (6 bases). The CDR3 extends over 18 amino acids. With 4 bases removed from V and 1 base from J, the gap between germline ends came to 23 bases. Germline assignment: CDR1 GTSNPN and CDR2 SVGIG (reference sequence).

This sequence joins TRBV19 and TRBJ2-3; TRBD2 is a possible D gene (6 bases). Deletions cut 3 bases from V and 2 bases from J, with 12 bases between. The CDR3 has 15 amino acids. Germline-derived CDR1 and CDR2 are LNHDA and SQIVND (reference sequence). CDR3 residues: CASSMATGLTDTQYF. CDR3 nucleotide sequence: TGTGCCAGTAGTATGGCGACGGGACTCACAGATACGCAGTATTTT.

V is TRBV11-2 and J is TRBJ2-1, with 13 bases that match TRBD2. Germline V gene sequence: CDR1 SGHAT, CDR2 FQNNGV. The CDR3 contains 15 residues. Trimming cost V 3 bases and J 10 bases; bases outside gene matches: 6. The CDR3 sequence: CASSFTSGGGWEQFF. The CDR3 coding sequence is TGTGCCAGCAGCTTTACTAGCGGGGGGGGATGGGAGCAGTTCTTC.

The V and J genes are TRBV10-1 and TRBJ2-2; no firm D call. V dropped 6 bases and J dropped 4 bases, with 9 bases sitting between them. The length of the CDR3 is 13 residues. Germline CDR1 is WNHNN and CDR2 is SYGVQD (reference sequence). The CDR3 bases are TGCGCCAGCAGACCTTCTGGCACCGGGGAGCTGTTTTTT. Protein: CASRPSGTGELFF.

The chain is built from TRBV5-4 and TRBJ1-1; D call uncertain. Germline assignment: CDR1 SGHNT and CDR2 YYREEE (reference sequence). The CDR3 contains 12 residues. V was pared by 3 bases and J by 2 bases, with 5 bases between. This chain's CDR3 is CASSYKNTEAFF. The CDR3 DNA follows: TGTGCCAGCAGCTACAAAAACACTGAAGCTTTCTTT. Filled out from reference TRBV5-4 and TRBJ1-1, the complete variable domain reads ETGVTQSPTHLIKTRGQQVTLRCSSQSGHNTVSWYQQALGQGPQFIFQYYREEENGRGNFPPRFSGLQFPNYSSELNVNALELDDSALYLCASSYKNTEAFFGQGTRLTVV.

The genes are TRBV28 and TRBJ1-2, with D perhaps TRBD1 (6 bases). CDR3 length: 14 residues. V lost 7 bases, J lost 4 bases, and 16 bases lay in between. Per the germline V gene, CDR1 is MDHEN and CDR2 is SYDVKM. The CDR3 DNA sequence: TGTGCCAGCAACATACAGGGAACCCTCTATGGCTACACCTTC. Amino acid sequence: CASNIQGTLYGYTF.

CDR3 bases: TGTGCCTGGAGTGTCGCAGGCTTTTATAGCAATCAGCCCCAGCATTTT. Translated: CAWSVAGFYSNQPQHF. V and J are TRBV30 and TRBJ1-5, with unresolved D. In germline, CDR1 is GTSNPN, CDR2 SVGIG (reference sequence). This CDR3 has 16 amino acids. Trimming cost V 0 bases and J 0 bases, with 12 bases left between them.

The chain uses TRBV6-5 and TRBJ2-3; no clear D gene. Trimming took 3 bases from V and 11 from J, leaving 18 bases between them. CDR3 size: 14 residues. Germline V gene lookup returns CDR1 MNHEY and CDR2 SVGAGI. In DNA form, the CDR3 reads TGTGCCAGCAGTTATGGGGTAATGAAGTTTTTGCAGTATTTT. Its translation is CASSYGVMKFLQYF.

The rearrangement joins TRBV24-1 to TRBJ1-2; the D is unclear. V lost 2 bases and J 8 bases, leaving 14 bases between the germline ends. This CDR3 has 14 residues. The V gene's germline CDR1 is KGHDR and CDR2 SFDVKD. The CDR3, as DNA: TGTGCCACCAGTGATTCGTGGACGGAGGTGGGCTACACCTTC. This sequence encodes CATSDSWTEVGYTF.

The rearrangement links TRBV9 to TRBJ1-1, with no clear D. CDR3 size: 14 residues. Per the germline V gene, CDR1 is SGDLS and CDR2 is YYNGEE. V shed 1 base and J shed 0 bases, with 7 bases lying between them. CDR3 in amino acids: CASSVSTVNTEAFF. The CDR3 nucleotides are TGTGCCAGCAGCGTATCAACAGTGAACACTGAAGCTTTCTTT. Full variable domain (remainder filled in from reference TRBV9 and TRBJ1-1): DSGVTQTPKHLITATGQRVTLRCSPRSGDLSVYWYQQSLDQGLQFLIQYYNGEERAKGNILERFSAQQFPDLHSELNLSSLELGDSALYFCASSVSTVNTEAFFGQGTRLTVV.

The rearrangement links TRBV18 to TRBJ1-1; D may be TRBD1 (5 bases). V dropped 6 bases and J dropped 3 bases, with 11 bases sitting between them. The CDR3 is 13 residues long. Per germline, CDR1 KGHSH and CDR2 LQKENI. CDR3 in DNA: TGTGCCAGCTCCCTGGGGGTGGACACTGAAGCTTTCTTT. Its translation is CASSLGVDTEAFF.

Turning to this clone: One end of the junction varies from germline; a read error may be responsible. CDR3 sequence reads: CVSSYSIGRSSYNEQFF. CDR3 DNA sequence: TGTGTCAGCAGTTACTCGATCGGTAGAAGCTCCTACAATGAGCAGTTCTTC. The rearrangement joins TRBV6-2 or TRBV6-3 to TRBJ2-1, with unresolved D. The CDR3 contains 17 residues. CDR1 is MNHEY and CDR2 is SVGEGT in the germline V gene.

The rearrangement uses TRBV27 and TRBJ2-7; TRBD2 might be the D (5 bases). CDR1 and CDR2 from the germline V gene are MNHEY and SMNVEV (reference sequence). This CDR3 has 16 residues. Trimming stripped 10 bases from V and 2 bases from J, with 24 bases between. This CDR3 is CATSGSWASSTYEQYF. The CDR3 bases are TGTGCCACCTCCGGCTCGTGGGCTAGCAGCACCTACGAGCAGTACTTC.

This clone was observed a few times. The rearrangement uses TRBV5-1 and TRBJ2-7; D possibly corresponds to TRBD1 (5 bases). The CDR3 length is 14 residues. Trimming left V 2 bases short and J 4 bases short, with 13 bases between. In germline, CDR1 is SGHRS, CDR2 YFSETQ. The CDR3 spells CASSLGHAGYEQYF. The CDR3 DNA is TGCGCCAGCAGCTTAGGACACGCTGGGTACGAGCAGTACTTC.

The CDR3 is CASSQERVANTGELFF. CDR3 sequence (DNA): TGCGCCAGCAGCCAAGAGAGGGTTGCGAACACCGGGGAGCTGTTTTTT. J is TRBJ2-2 and V is TRBV4-3, with D maybe TRBD2 (5 bases). The V end was cut by 0 bases, the J end by 0 bases, with 8 bases between. Germline-derived CDR1 and CDR2 are LGHNA and YSLEER. The CDR3 spans 16 residues.

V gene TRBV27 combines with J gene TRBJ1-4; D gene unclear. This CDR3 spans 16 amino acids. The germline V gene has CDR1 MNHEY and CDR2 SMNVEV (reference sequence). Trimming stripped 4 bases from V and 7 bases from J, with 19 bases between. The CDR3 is CASSSAKLVRGEKLFF. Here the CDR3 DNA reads TGTGCCAGCAGTTCCGCCAAACTTGTGCGGGGTGAAAAACTGTTTTTT.

CDR3 sequence (DNA): TGTGCCTGGAGGGGGGACTTCAACTATGGCTACACCTTC. Translated, it gives CAWRGDFNYGYTF. The chain is built from TRBV30 and TRBJ1-2; tentative D call: TRBD1 (5 bases). Trimming removed 3 bases at V and 2 bases at J, with 10 bases between. Germline V lookup: CDR1 GTSNPN, CDR2 SVGIG (reference sequence). The CDR3 contains 13 residues. Full variable domain (outside the CDR3, taken from reference TRBV30 and TRBJ1-2): SQTIHQWPATLVQPVGSPLSLECTVEGTSNPNLYWYRQAAGRGLQLLFYSVGIGQISSEVPQNLSASRPQDRQFILSSKKLLLSDSGFYLCAWRGDFNYGYTFGSGTRLTVV.

CDR3 DNA sequence: TGTGCCAGCAGCTTAAGTTGGACAGATACGCAGTATTTT. Its translation: CASSLSWTDTQYF. The V call is TRBV11-2, the J call TRBJ2-3; no clear D gene. The V gene's germline CDR1 is SGHAT and CDR2 FQNNGV. The CDR3 contains 13 residues. V dropped 2 bases and J dropped 3 bases, with 6 bases sitting between them.

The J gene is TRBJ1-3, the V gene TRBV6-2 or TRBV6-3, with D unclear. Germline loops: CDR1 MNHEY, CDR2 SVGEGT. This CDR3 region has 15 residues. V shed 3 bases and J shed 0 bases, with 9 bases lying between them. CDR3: CASSYGQNSGNTIYF. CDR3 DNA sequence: TGTGCCAGCAGTTATGGGCAGAACTCTGGAAACACCATATATTTT.

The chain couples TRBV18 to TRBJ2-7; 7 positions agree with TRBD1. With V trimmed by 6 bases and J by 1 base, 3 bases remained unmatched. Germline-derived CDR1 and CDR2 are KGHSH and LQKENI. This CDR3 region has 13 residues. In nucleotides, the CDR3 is TGTGCCAGCTCGAAGGACAGGTCCTACGAGCAGTACTTC. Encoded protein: CASSKDRSYEQYF.

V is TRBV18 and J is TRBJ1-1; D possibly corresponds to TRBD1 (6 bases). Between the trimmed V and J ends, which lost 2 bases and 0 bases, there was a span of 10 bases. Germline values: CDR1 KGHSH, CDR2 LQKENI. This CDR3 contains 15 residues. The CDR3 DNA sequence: TGTGCCAGCTCACCATGGAGGGACATGAACACTGAAGCTTTCTTT. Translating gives CASSPWRDMNTEAFF.

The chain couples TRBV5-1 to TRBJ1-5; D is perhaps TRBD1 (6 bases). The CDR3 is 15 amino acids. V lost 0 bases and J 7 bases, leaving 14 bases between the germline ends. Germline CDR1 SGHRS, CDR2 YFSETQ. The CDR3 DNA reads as TGCGCCAGCAGCTTGGTAGGGGGGGAAGGACAGCCCCAGCATTTT. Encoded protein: CASSLVGGEGQPQHF.

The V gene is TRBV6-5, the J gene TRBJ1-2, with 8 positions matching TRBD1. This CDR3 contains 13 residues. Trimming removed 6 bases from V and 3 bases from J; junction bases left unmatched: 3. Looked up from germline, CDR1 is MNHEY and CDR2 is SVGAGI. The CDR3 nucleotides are TGTGCCAGCAGCTTGACAGGGGACTATGGCTACACCTTC. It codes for CASSLTGDYGYTF.

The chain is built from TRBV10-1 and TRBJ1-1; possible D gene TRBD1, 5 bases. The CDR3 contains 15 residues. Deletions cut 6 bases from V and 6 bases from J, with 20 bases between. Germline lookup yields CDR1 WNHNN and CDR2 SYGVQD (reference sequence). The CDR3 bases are TGCGCCAGCAGACCCGGGACCGGAATCGGCGCTGAAGCTTTCTTT. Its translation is CASRPGTGIGAEAFF.